Listed here are 2 T cell receptor beta chains from one sample, sequenced in a study of CD8+CD57+ T cells in acquired aplastic anemia. Genomic DNA, serving as template, underwent TCR beta VDJ and CDR3 profiling. A single record per CDR3 protein comes from TCRdb applying MiXCR to the reads. The sample holds 110,000 or so distinct CDR3 sequences; 50% to 65% are singletons and the top ten take under 35%. Material: sorted CD4+, CD8+, or CD8+CD57+ T cells (not recorded which) from PBMCs. These receptors were taken from a human donor in good health, serving as a control.

The chain uses TRBV6-2 or TRBV6-3 and TRBJ2-1; 14 bases fit TRBD2. V shed 4 bases and J 12 bases; nucleotides not matched to a gene: 14. Germline CDR1 and CDR2: MNHEY and SVGEGT. This CDR3 comprises 17 residues. CDR3 sequence reads: CASSSLRTSGGIHGQFF. The CDR3 coding sequence is TGTGCCAGCAGTTCTCTTAGGACTAGCGGGGGGATCCATGGGCAGTTCTTC.

This clonotype was counted a few times. The chain joins TRBV4-1 to TRBJ1-4; D possibly corresponds to TRBD1 (6 bases). Trimming took off 5 bases at V and 0 bases at J, with 13 bases between the two ends. The CDR3 is 16 amino acids. CDR1 and CDR2 from the germline V gene are MGHRA and YSYEKL. The CDR3 spells CASSGAEGATNEKLFF. The CDR3 DNA reads TGCGCCAGCAGCGGGGCGGAGGGGGCAACTAATGAAAAACTGTTTTTT.